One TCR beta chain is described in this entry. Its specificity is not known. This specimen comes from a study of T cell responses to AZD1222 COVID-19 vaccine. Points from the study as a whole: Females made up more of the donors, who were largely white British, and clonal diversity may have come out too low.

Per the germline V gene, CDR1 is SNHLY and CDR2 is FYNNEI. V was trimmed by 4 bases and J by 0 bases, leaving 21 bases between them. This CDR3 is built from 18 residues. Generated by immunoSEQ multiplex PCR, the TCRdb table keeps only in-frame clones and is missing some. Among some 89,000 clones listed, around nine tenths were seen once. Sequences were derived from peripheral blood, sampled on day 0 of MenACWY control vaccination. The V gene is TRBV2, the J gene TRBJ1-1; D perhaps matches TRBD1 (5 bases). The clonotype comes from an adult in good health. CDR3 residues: CASSVLPGLTDMNTEAFF. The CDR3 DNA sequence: TGTGCCAGCAGTGTGTTGCCGGGGCTCACGGACATGAACACTGAAGCTTTCTTT.